One and the same sample provided the 20 T cell receptor beta chains below, sequenced in a study of blood T cell repertoires in COVID-19. The assay was immunoSEQ multiplex PCR, and TCRdb's table has in-frame clones only and misses some. The sample holds approximately 80,000 clones, about 82% seen once. Sequenced sample: peripheral blood. The source is a man over 45 with COVID-19, enrolled during active disease.

The chain employs TRBV5-4 and TRBJ2-7; 8 bases agree with TRBD2. Trimming removed 0 bases from V and 0 bases from J; junction bases left unmatched: 2. The CDR3 spans 15 residues. Germline V lookup: CDR1 SGHNT, CDR2 YYREEE (reference sequence). CDR3 in DNA: TGTGCCAGCAGCTTGGTCGGGAGGGTCTCCTACGAGCAGTACTTC. Protein: CASSLVGRVSYEQYF.

CDR3 region: CASSYSTGQANYGYTF. CDR3 nucleotide sequence: TGTGCCAGCAGTTACTCAACAGGACAGGCTAACTATGGCTACACCTTC. This chain uses TRBV6-5 with TRBJ1-2; 7 nucleotides match TRBD1. Germline V gives CDR1 MNHEY, CDR2 SVGAGI. Trimming cost V 0 bases and J 0 bases; bases outside gene matches: 4. There are 16 residues in the CDR3.

The chain carries TRBV7-9 and TRBJ2-5; 10 bases line up with TRBD2. CDR1 and CDR2 (germline): SEHNR, FQNEAQ (reference sequence). The CDR3 contains 15 residues. Trimming at V came to 2 bases and at J to 7 bases, leaving 7 bases not matched to a gene. CDR3 in amino acids: CASSLSGRAAGTQYF. CDR3 in DNA: TGTGCCAGCAGCTTAAGCGGGAGGGCCGCGGGGACCCAGTACTTC.

J is TRBJ1-3 and V is TRBV30, with D maybe TRBD1 (5 bases). Trimming stripped 0 bases from V and 10 bases from J, with 19 bases between. Per germline, CDR1 GTSNPN and CDR2 SVGIG (reference sequence). CDR3 length equals 15 residues. The CDR3 DNA follows: TGTGCCTGGAGTGTTAAGGGACTATACCCAGGGACCATATATTTT. Protein sequence: CAWSVKGLYPGTIYF.

The rearrangement links TRBV5-1 to TRBJ1-4; 9 positions match TRBD1. The CDR3 sequence is 15 residues long. Unmatched junction bases numbered 6, after V lost 2 bases and J lost 7 bases. Germline V gives CDR1 SGHRS, CDR2 YFSETQ. CDR3 DNA: TGCGCCAGCAGCTTTCTGGGACAGGGACTTGAAAAACTGTTTTTT. Its translation: CASSFLGQGLEKLFF.

About this clone: Other DNA sequences in this specimen translate into the identical CDR3. This sequence joins TRBV19 and TRBJ1-1, with 7 bases matching TRBD1. The CDR3 totals 13 residues. Germline V gene sequence: CDR1 LNHDA, CDR2 SQIVND (reference sequence). V dropped 6 bases and J dropped 4; count of bases not matched to a gene: 5. CDR3 loop: CASSRQGVTEAFF. The CDR3 coding sequence is TGTGCCAGTAGCCGACAGGGCGTCACTGAAGCTTTCTTT.

This sequence joins TRBV2 and TRBJ2-7; 8 positions agree with TRBD2. CDR3 length: 16 residues. The V gene end was trimmed by 2 bases and the J gene end by 5 bases; junction bases not matched to a gene: 11. The V gene's germline CDR1 is SNHLY and CDR2 FYNNEI. The CDR3 coding sequence is TGTGCCAGCAGTGAATATGACGGGAGGGCCCGGGACGAGCAGTACTTC. Translation: CASSEYDGRARDEQYF.

This chain connects TRBV27 to TRBJ2-1; D is possibly TRBD2 (5 bases). CDR3 size: 13 residues. V was trimmed by 5 bases and J by 7 bases, leaving 12 bases between them. Germline V lookup: CDR1 MNHEY, CDR2 SMNVEV (reference sequence). The CDR3 here is CASSELVRNEQFF. In DNA form, the CDR3 reads TGTGCCAGCAGTGAACTAGTGAGGAATGAGCAGTTCTTC.

This chain uses TRBV6-4 with TRBJ2-1; perhaps TRBD2 as D (5 bases). Trimming removed 4 bases at V and 3 bases at J, with 7 bases between. The CDR3 spans 13 residues. Germline values: CDR1 MRHNA, CDR2 SNTAGT. In nucleotides, the CDR3 is TGTGCCAGCAGTGCCGACTACTACAATGAGCAGTTCTTC. Its protein is CASSADYYNEQFF.

A single count supports this clone. The chain carries TRBV5-1 and TRBJ2-1; 10 bases match TRBD2. Unmatched junction bases numbered 1, after V lost 7 bases and J lost 6 bases. Germline CDR1 and CDR2: SGHRS and YFSETQ. This CDR3 is built from 12 residues. CDR3 bases: TGCGCCAGCCGACTAGCGGGCAATGAGCAGTTCTTC. Protein product: CASRLAGNEQFF.

The chain couples TRBV3-1 (or the pseudogene TRBV3-2) to TRBJ2-1, with D possibly matching TRBD2 (6 bases). Germline V gives CDR1 LGHDT, CDR2 YNNKEL (reference sequence). This CDR3 has 15 residues. Trimming removed 3 bases from V and 7 bases from J, with 16 bases in between. The CDR3 nucleotides read TGTGCCAGCAGCCAGGTCAGGGAGGTGGGGAATGAGCAGTTCTTC. Its protein is CASSQVREVGNEQFF.

The chain employs TRBV7-3 and TRBJ2-1; TRBD2 matches at 12 bases. Trimming at V came to 5 bases and at J to 4 bases, leaving 6 bases not matched to a gene. Germline CDR1 is SGHTA and CDR2 is FQGTGA. This CDR3 contains 16 residues. In DNA, the CDR3 is TGTGCCAGCAGCCCCCACGGACTAGCGGGGTACAATGAGCAGTTCTTC. This translates into CASSPHGLAGYNEQFF.

The chain recombines TRBV7-9 with TRBJ2-7; weak D call: TRBD2 (5 bases). V lost 1 base, J lost 3 bases, and 13 bases lay in between. This CDR3 spans 15 amino acids. The V gene's germline CDR1 is SEHNR and CDR2 FQNEAQ (reference sequence). The CDR3, as DNA: TGTGCCAGCAGCTTAGGAGGACTCACTCACTACGAGCAGTACTTC. It is translated as CASSLGGLTHYEQYF.

This clone was seen a few times. V usage is TRBV23-1 and J usage is TRBJ2-3; possibly TRBD1 for D (5 bases). TRBV23-1 is known as an ORF, though its function is uncertain. This CDR3 has 15 residues. Trimming pared 0 bases from V and 8 bases from J, leaving 15 bases between. The CDR3 is CASSQSQGRPGTQYF. The CDR3 DNA reads TGCGCCAGCAGTCAATCCCAGGGCCGCCCGGGTACGCAGTATTTT.

The rearrangement joins TRBV7-8 to TRBJ2-7; perhaps TRBD1 as D (7 bases). Germline CDR1 reads SGHVS; CDR2 reads FQNEAQ. The V end lost 5 bases, the J end lost 2 bases, and 19 bases lay between the germline ends. The CDR3 length is 16 residues. The CDR3 DNA is TGTGCCAGCAGCCTCCTCAGGGGGAGGAAAACCTACGAGCAGTACTTC. Encoded protein: CASSLLRGRKTYEQYF.

V and J are TRBV11-2 and TRBJ1-6; D possibly corresponds to TRBD1 (6 bases). Germline values: CDR1 SGHAT, CDR2 FQNNGV. CDR3 length: 13 amino acids. V lost 5 bases and J 7 bases, leaving 9 bases between the germline ends. CDR3 nucleotides: TGTGCCAGCAGCAGGGGGGGGAATTCACCCCTCCACTTT. Translating gives CASSRGGNSPLHF.

The chain is built from TRBV7-9 and TRBJ1-1; 10 bases align to TRBD1. Losses at the gene ends were 2 bases for V and 3 bases for J; bases not matched to a gene: 6. Germline loops: CDR1 SEHNR, CDR2 FQNEAQ (reference sequence). CDR3 length equals 16 residues. The chain's CDR3 is CASSLSPDRGYTEAFF. CDR3 DNA: TGTGCCAGCAGCTTATCCCCGGACAGGGGGTACACTGAAGCTTTCTTT.

There are a few counts of this clone. The CDR3 loop is CASSETGHASPLHF. For the CDR3, the DNA is TGTGCCAGCAGTGAAACAGGGCATGCTTCACCCCTCCACTTT. J is TRBJ1-6 and V is TRBV6-1; D perhaps matches TRBD1 (6 bases). Germline-derived CDR1 and CDR2 are MNHNS and SASEGT. V lost 2 bases and J 9 bases, leaving 11 bases between the germline ends. The CDR3 length is 14 residues.

This chain uses TRBV7-2 with TRBJ2-7; 8 bases are shared with TRBD2. CDR1 SGHTA and CDR2 FQGNSA come from the germline V gene. The CDR3 is 15 amino acids. V lost 1 base to trimming and J lost 0 bases; unmatched junction nucleotides: 2. In nucleotides, the CDR3 is TGTGCCAGCAGCTTAGGGACTAGCAGCTCCTACGAGCAGTACTTC. Amino acid sequence: CASSLGTSSSYEQYF.

This clone is deemed medium-sized (0.01 to 0.1%). One end of the junction varies from germline; a read error may be responsible. V usage is TRBV2 and J usage is TRBJ2-7; D not certain. CDR1 and CDR2 from the germline V gene are SNHLY and FYNNEI. The CDR3 has 15 amino acids. The CDR3 DNA reads as TGTGCCAGCAGTGGGGCAGGAACACTCTCCTCCGAGCAGTACTTC. Its protein product is CASSGAGTLSSEQYF.